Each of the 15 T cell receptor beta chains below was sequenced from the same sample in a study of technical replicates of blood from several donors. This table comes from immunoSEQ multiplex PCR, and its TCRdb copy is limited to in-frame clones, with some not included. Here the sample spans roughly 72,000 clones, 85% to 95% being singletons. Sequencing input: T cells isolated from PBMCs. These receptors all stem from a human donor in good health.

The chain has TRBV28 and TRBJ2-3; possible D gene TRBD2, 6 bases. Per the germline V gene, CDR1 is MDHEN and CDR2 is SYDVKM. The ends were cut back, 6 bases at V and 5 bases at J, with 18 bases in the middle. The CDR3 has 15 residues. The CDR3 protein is CASSPGGVSLDTQYF. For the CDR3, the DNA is TGTGCCAGCAGCCCCGGGGGTGTTAGTTTAGATACGCAGTATTTT. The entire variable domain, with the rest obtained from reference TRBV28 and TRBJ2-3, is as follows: DVKVTQSSRYLVKRTGEKVFLECVQDMDHENMFWYRQDPGLGLRLIYFSYDVKMKEKGDIPEGYSVSREKKERFSLILESASTNQTSMYLCASSPGGVSLDTQYFGPGTRLTVL.

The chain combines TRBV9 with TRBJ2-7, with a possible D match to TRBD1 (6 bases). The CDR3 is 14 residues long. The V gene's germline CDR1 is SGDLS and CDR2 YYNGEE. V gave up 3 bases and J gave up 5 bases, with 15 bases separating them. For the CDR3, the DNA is TGTGCCAGCAGCGGGCCCAGGGGAAGGGACGAGCAGTACTTC. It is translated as CASSGPRGRDEQYF.

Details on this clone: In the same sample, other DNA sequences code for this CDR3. The CDR3 reads CASSVEAGGTGELFF. The CDR3 DNA reads as TGTGCCAGCAGCGTAGAAGCGGGAGGGACCGGGGAGCTGTTTTTT. The rearrangement links TRBV9 to TRBJ2-2; 10 bases fit TRBD2. CDR3 length: 15 residues. CDR1 and CDR2 (germline): SGDLS, YYNGEE. V gave up 0 bases and J gave up 5 bases; unmatched junction bases: 1.

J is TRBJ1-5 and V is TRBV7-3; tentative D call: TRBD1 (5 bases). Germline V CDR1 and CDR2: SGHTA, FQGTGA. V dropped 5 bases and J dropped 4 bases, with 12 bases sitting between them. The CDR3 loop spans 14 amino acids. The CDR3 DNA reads TGTGCCAGCAGCCCTCCCGGGGGGAATCAGCCCCAGCATTTT. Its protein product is CASSPPGGNQPQHF.

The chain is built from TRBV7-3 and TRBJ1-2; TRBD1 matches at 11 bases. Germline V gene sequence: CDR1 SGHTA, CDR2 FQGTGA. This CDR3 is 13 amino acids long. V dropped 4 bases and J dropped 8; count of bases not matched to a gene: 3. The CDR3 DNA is TGTGCCAGCAGCTCGGGACAGGGGGAAGGCTACACCTTC. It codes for CASSSGQGEGYTF.

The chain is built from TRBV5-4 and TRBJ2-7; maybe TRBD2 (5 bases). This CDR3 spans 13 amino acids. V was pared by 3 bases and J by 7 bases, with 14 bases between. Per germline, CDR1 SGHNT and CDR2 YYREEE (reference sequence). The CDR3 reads CASSSDGVGEQYF. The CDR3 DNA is TGTGCCAGCAGCTCGGACGGGGTCGGGGAGCAGTACTTC. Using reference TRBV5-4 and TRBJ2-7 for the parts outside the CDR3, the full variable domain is ETGVTQSPTHLIKTRGQQVTLRCSSQSGHNTVSWYQQALGQGPQFIFQYYREEENGRGNFPPRFSGLQFPNYSSELNVNALELDDSALYLCASSSDGVGEQYFGPGTRLTVT.

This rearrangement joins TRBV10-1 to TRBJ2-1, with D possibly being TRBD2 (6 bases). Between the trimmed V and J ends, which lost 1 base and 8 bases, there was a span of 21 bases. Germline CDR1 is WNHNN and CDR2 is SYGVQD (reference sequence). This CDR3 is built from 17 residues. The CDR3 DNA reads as TGCGCCAGCAGTGAGTTAACTAGCCCCGAGGTAGTGGATGAGCAGTTCTTC. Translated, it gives CASSELTSPEVVDEQFF.

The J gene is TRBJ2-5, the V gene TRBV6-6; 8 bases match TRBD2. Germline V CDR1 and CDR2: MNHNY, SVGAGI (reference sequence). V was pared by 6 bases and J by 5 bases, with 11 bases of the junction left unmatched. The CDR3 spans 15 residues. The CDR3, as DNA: TGTGCCAGCAGGGGAGCGGGAGATTCCCGTGAGACCCAGTACTTC. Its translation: CASRGAGDSRETQYF.

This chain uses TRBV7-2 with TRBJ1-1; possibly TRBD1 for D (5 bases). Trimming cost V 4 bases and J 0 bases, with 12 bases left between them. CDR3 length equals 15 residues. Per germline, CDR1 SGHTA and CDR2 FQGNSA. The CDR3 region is CASSSGSGMNTEAFF. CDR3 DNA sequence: TGTGCCAGCAGCTCAGGGTCTGGGATGAACACTGAAGCTTTCTTT.

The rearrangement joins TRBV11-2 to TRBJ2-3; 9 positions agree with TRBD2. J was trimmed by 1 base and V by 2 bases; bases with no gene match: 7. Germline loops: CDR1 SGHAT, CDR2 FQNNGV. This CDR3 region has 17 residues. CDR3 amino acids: CASSLYLAGTGTDTQYF. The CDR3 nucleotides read TGTGCCAGCAGCTTATATCTAGCGGGAACTGGCACAGATACGCAGTATTTT.

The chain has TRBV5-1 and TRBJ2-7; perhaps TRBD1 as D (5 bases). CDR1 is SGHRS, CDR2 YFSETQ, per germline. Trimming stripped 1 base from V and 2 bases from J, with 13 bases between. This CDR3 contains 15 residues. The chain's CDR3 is CASSLPDTTAYEQYF. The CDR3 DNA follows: TGCGCCAGCAGCTTGCCCGATACGACAGCCTACGAGCAGTACTTC.

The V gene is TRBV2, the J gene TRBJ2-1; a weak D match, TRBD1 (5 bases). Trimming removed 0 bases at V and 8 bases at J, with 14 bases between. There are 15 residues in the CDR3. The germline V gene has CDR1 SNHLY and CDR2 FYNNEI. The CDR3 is CASSEALKGSDEQFF. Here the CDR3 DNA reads TGTGCCAGCAGTGAAGCGCTTAAGGGGTCCGATGAGCAGTTCTTC.

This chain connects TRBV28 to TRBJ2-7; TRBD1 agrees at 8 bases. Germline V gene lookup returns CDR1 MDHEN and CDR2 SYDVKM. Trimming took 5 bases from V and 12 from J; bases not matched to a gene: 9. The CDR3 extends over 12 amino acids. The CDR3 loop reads CASSMTGVYSYF. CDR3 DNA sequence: TGTGCCAGCAGTATGACAGGGGTATATTCGTACTTC.

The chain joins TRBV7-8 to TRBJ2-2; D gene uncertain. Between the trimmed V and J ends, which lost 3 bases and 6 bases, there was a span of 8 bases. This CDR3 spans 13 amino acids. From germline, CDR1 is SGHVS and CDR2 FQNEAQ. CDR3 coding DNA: TGTGCCAGCAGCTTCGGTCTTGCCGGGGAGCTGTTTTTT. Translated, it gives CASSFGLAGELFF.

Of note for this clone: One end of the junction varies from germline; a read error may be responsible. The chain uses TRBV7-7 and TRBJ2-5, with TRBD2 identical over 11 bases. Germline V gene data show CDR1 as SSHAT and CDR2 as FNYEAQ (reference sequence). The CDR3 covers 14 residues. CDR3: CASSTSSGRETQYF. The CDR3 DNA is TGTGCTAGCAGCACCTCTAGCGGGAGGGAGACCCAGTACTTC.